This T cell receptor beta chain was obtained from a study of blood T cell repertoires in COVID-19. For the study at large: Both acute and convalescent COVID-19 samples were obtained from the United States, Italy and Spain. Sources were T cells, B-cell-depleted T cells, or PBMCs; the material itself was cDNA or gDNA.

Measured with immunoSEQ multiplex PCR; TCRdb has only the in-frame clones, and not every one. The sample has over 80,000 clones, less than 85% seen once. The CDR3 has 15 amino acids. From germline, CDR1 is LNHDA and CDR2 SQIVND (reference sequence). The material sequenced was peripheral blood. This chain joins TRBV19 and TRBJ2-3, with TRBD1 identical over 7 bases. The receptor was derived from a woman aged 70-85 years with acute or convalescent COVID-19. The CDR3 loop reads CVPGTDLCGTDTQYF. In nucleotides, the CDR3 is TGTGTCCCCGGGACAGATTTGTGTGGGACAGATACGCAGTATTTT. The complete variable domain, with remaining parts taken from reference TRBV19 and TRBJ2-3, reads DGGITQSPKYLFRKEGQNVTLSCEQNLNHDAMYWYRQDPGQGLRLIYYSQIVNDFQKGDIAEGYSVSREKKESFPLTVTSAQKNPTAFYLCVPGTDLCGTDTQYFGPGTRLTVL.